This T cell receptor beta chain was obtained from a study of blood T cell repertoires in COVID-19. Assay used: immunoSEQ multiplex PCR; TCRdb lists only in-frame clones, some missing. This sample has around 180,000 clones, with 88% found just once. This clone was counted between two and nine times. V lost 4 bases and J lost 7; bases outside the gene matches: 4. Germline lookup yields CDR1 GTSNPN and CDR2 SVGIG (reference sequence). The CDR3 is 14 amino acids. The origin of this receptor is a man in his fifties or sixties with acute or convalescent COVID-19. The chain joins TRBV30 to TRBJ2-2, with 12 bases fitting TRBD2. The specimen was peripheral blood. The CDR3 loop reads CAWKLAGGLGELFF. In nucleotides, the CDR3 is TGTGCCTGGAAACTAGCGGGAGGTCTCGGGGAGCTGTTTTTT.